Listed here are 21 T cell receptor beta chains from one sample, sequenced in a study of blood T cell repertoires in COVID-19. Clones were sequenced by immunoSEQ multiplex PCR, and TCRdb holds only the in-frame ones, with some missing. This sample has 300,000 to 400,000 clones, with 88% found just once. Sequenced material: peripheral blood. These receptors all stem from a woman aged 70-85 years with COVID-19, enrolled during active disease.

V usage is TRBV10-3 and J usage is TRBJ1-6, with 7 bases identical to TRBD1. Germline loops: CDR1 ENHRY, CDR2 SYGVKD. This CDR3 region has 16 residues. The V gene end was trimmed by 11 bases and the J gene end by 2 bases; junction bases not matched to a gene: 12. The CDR3 region is CASQQGTGTYNSPLHF. As DNA, the CDR3 is TGTGCCTCTCAACAGGGGACCGGTACCTATAATTCACCCCTCCACTTT.

As for this clone: The sample has other DNA sequences that encode this CDR3 too. DNA for the CDR3: TGTGCCAGCAGCTTCTCAGGGGGCAATCAGCCCCAGCATTTT. This translates into CASSFSGGNQPQHF. The chain combines TRBV7-2 with TRBJ1-5; possible D gene TRBD1, 6 bases. V was pared by 3 bases and J by 2 bases, with 8 bases between. CDR1 and CDR2 from the germline V gene are SGHTA and FQGNSA. CDR3 size: 14 residues.

The chain has TRBV4-3 and TRBJ2-7; D perhaps matches TRBD2 (5 bases). Per the germline V gene, CDR1 is LGHNA and CDR2 is YSLEER. Trimming cost V 0 bases and J 5 bases, with 17 bases left between them. The length of the CDR3 is 16 residues. CDR3 nucleotides: TGCGCCAGCAGCCAAGATAGGGCTAGCTCCGGTCACGAGCAGTACTTC. Translating it yields CASSQDRASSGHEQYF.

This chain links TRBV11-2 with TRBJ2-5, with D perhaps TRBD1 (5 bases). Trimming cost V 5 bases and J 10 bases, with 20 bases left between them. CDR1 is SGHAT and CDR2 is FQNNGV in the germline V gene. The CDR3 is 14 residues long. CDR3 bases: TGTGCCAGCAGCCGAGTCAAATCACCCAGGGTCCAGTACTTC. Encoded protein: CASSRVKSPRVQYF.

This chain uses TRBV2 with TRBJ1-2; D not certain. Trimming stripped 3 bases from V and 7 bases from J, with 12 bases between. CDR1 SNHLY and CDR2 FYNNEI come from the germline V gene. The CDR3 is 13 residues long. CDR3 sequence (DNA): TGTGCCAGCAGTGATGATCGCGTCGGTGGCTACACCTTC. Translation gives CASSDDRVGGYTF.

The CDR3 DNA reads as TGTGCCAGCAGCTTGGGTTCGGGAGATAGCAATCAGCCCCAGCATTTT. Translated: CASSLGSGDSNQPQHF. The rearrangement joins TRBV5-8 to TRBJ1-5, with no clear D. CDR1 and CDR2 (germline): SGHTS, YDEGEE. The V gene lost 0 bases and the J gene lost 0 bases, with 10 bases spanning the gap. This CDR3 is built from 16 residues.

The chain employs TRBV7-2 and TRBJ1-2, with D perhaps matching TRBD1 (6 bases). V was pared by 5 bases and J by 8 bases, with 18 bases between. The CDR3 is made up of 14 amino acids. CDR1 is SGHTA, CDR2 FQGNSA, per germline. The CDR3 loop is CASSTNQGPLGYTF. As DNA, the CDR3 is TGTGCCAGCAGCACGAATCAGGGGCCTCTGGGCTACACCTTC.

The table lists this clone with a count of one. The V gene is TRBV5-6, the J gene TRBJ1-5; the D gene is possibly TRBD1 (6 bases). The V and J ends lost 1 base and 1 base respectively, with 12 bases between them. The CDR3 has 16 residues. Germline values: CDR1 SGHDT, CDR2 YYEEEE. The CDR3 nucleotides read TGTGCCAGCAGCTTGTTGGGGGGGCCCAGCAATCAGCCCCAGCATTTT. Translated: CASSLLGGPSNQPQHF.

The chain carries TRBV19 and TRBJ2-1; perhaps TRBD2 as D (5 bases). The CDR3 contains 14 residues. Germline values: CDR1 LNHDA, CDR2 SQIVND (reference sequence). Trimming removed 5 bases from V and 5 bases from J, with 13 bases in between. The CDR3, as DNA: TGTGCCAGTAGTCGGGGAGACCGAAACAATGAGCAGTTCTTC. This gives the protein CASSRGDRNNEQFF.

The chain joins TRBV4-3 to TRBJ2-1; 9 nucleotides match TRBD1. Germline CDR1 and CDR2: LGHNA and YSLEER. The CDR3 loop spans 17 amino acids. Trimming cost V 0 bases and J 5 bases; bases outside gene matches: 8. CDR3 in DNA: TGCGCCAGCAGCCAAGATCTGACAGGGGGGTCCCACAATGAGCAGTTCTTC. Encoded protein: CASSQDLTGGSHNEQFF.

The chain combines TRBV30 with TRBJ2-7, with 12 bases lining up with TRBD1. This CDR3 has 15 residues. Germline V lookup: CDR1 GTSNPN, CDR2 SVGIG (reference sequence). V dropped 1 base and J dropped 6; count of bases not matched to a gene: 7. The CDR3 sequence: CAWSDWGQGAREQYF. CDR3 nucleotide sequence: TGTGCCTGGAGTGATTGGGGACAGGGGGCTCGCGAGCAGTACTTC.

This CDR3 is CASSLGGTLSPEAFF. CDR3 nucleotides: TGTGCCAGCAGCTTGGGGGGGACACTTTCGCCTGAAGCTTTCTTT. V is TRBV5-6 and J is TRBJ1-1; possible D gene TRBD1, 6 bases. CDR3 length equals 15 residues. Germline V gene data show CDR1 as SGHDT and CDR2 as YYEEEE. The V gene lost 0 bases and the J gene lost 6 bases, with 15 bases spanning the gap. The full variable domain, rest sourced from reference TRBV5-6 and TRBJ1-1, is DAGVTQSPTHLIKTRGQQVTLRCSPKSGHDTVSWYQQALGQGPQFIFQYYEEEERQRGNFPDRFSGHQFPNYSSELNVNALLLGDSALYLCASSLGGTLSPEAFFGQGTRLTVV.

The chain recombines TRBV6-6 with TRBJ1-4; 9 nucleotides match TRBD1. The V segment lost 2 bases and the J segment 4 bases; nucleotides outside the gene matches: 5. Germline V gives CDR1 MNHNY, CDR2 SVGAGI (reference sequence). This CDR3 is built from 16 residues. The CDR3 here is CASSYGQGINNEKLFF. The DNA for the CDR3 is TGTGCCAGCAGTTACGGACAGGGGATAAATAATGAAAAACTGTTTTTT.

In DNA form, the CDR3 reads TGTGCCAGCGGATTGTTAGCGGGGGGATCCGGGGAGCTGTTTTTT. Amino acid sequence: CASGLLAGGSGELFF. The rearrangement uses TRBV2 and TRBJ2-2; TRBD2 matches 10 bases. With V trimmed by 8 bases and J by 6 bases, 9 bases remained unmatched. CDR1 is SNHLY and CDR2 is FYNNEI in the germline V gene. The CDR3 spans 15 residues.

The chain couples TRBV13 to TRBJ1-1, with D perhaps matching TRBD1 (6 bases). This CDR3 spans 15 amino acids. Germline V gene lookup returns CDR1 PRHDT and CDR2 FYEKMQ (reference sequence). The V and J ends lost 0 bases and 1 base respectively, with 9 bases between them. For the CDR3, the DNA is TGTGCCAGCAGCTTAGGCCGGGGACAGAACACTGAAGCTTTCTTT. Translating it yields CASSLGRGQNTEAFF.

The V gene is TRBV5-1, the J gene TRBJ1-3; D call uncertain. V gave up 2 bases and J gave up 0 bases, with 6 bases separating them. The CDR3 extends over 14 amino acids. Germline V gives CDR1 SGHRS, CDR2 YFSETQ. CDR3 in amino acids: CASSLSYSGNTIYF. CDR3 nucleotides: TGCGCCAGCAGCTTAAGCTACTCTGGAAACACCATATATTTT.

The genes are TRBV5-1 and TRBJ1-1, with D maybe TRBD1 (5 bases). The CDR3 loop spans 13 amino acids. Germline V lookup: CDR1 SGHRS, CDR2 YFSETQ. V was cut by 4 bases and J by 4 bases, with 11 bases left in between. In nucleotides, the CDR3 is TGCGCCAGCAGCCGGGTGGGGGGCACTGAAGCTTTCTTT. Translating it yields CASSRVGGTEAFF. The complete variable domain, with remaining parts taken from reference TRBV5-1 and TRBJ1-1, reads KAGVTQTPRYLIKTRGQQVTLSCSPISGHRSVSWYQQTPGQGLQFLFEYFSETQRNKGNFPGRFSGRQFSNSRSEMNVSTLELGDSALYLCASSRVGGTEAFFGQGTRLTVV.

J is TRBJ2-3 and V is TRBV6-5, with D possibly TRBD2 on 5 matching bases. Germline V gives CDR1 MNHEY, CDR2 SVGAGI. The CDR3 spans 14 residues. V lost 4 bases and J lost 0, with 8 bases in between. CDR3 bases: TGTGCCAGCAGTTTCCCGGGGAGCACAGATACGCAGTATTTT. The encoded protein is CASSFPGSTDTQYF.

This clone was found a few times. The chain employs TRBV5-4 and TRBJ1-2, with 9 bases lining up with TRBD1. The V gene end was trimmed by 4 bases and the J gene end by 7 bases; junction bases not matched to a gene: 5. In germline, CDR1 is SGHNT, CDR2 YYREEE (reference sequence). CDR3 size: 13 residues. The CDR3 region is CASSVRDRAGYTF. The CDR3 DNA reads TGTGCCAGCAGCGTCCGGGACAGGGCTGGCTACACCTTC.

For this clone: This CDR3 is also generated by other DNA sequences in the sample. The rearrangement joins TRBV27 to TRBJ1-1; D remains unclear. There are 13 residues in the CDR3. CDR1 is MNHEY and CDR2 is SMNVEV in the germline V gene (reference sequence). Trimming shortened V by 5 bases and J by 1 base, and 8 bases separated the two germline ends. CDR3 protein: CASSPRGNTEAFF. The DNA for the CDR3 is TGTGCCAGCAGTCCACGGGGGAACACTGAAGCTTTCTTT.

This chain uses TRBV7-2 with TRBJ1-2; tentatively, D is TRBD1 (5 bases). CDR1 is SGHTA, CDR2 FQGNSA, per germline. The CDR3 is made up of 15 amino acids. Deletions cut 0 bases from V and 4 bases from J, with 12 bases between. The CDR3 loop is CASSLARGGIYGYTF. The CDR3 nucleotides are TGTGCCAGCAGCTTAGCGCGGGGGGGGATCTATGGCTACACCTTC.